The present T cell receptor (beta chain) was sequenced within a study of cytomegalovirus exposure and HLA in healthy donors. Overall study findings and caveats: Both high specificity and high sensitivity reportedly marked the classifier's diagnosis of cytomegalovirus status.

This clone was counted a single time. Its antigen is undetermined. V gave up 2 bases and J gave up 3 bases, with 13 bases separating them. This CDR3 region has 16 residues. Per the germline V gene, CDR1 is SNHLY and CDR2 is FYNNEI. It was with 60 Vbeta and 13 Jbeta primers that the PCR ran. Some clones are missing from TCRdb's copy, which holds only in-frame ones; the method was immunoSEQ multiplex PCR. Of roughly 120,000 clones listed, 77% are singletons. The chain carries TRBV2 and TRBJ1-4, with D possibly being TRBD1 (5 bases). The clonotype originates from a woman aged 40 to 55 in good health and CMV-seropositive. The sequenced sample consisted of PBMCs. CDR3 sequence: CASSEQGPEANEKLFF. CDR3 coding DNA: TGTGCCAGCAGTGAACAGGGTCCTGAGGCTAATGAAAAACTGTTTTTT.